These 25 T cell receptor beta chains came from one sample sequenced in a study of shared clonotypes between healthy human individuals. Data came from immunoSEQ multiplex PCR; TCRdb stores just in-frame clones and leaves some out. Found here are more than 2 million clones, about 95% of them singletons; the top ten hold around 1.1%. Naive CD8 cells lacked CD45RO and underwent positive selection for CCR7, leaving out terminally differentiated effector memory CD45RA+ cells. Sequences were obtained from naive CD8+ T cells sorted from blood. The receptor set was obtained from a man in his late teens or twenties in good health.

The gene calls are TRBV6-1 and TRBJ2-3; D gene uncertain. Trimming pared 8 bases from V and 5 bases from J, leaving 17 bases between. The germline V gene encodes CDR1 MNHNS and CDR2 SASEGT. The CDR3 loop spans 14 amino acids. The CDR3 spells CASGVEILLDTQYF. The CDR3 nucleotides are TGTGCCAGCGGCGTAGAAATCCTTCTAGATACGCAGTATTTT.

A word on this clone: This specimen includes other DNA sequences encoding the same CDR3. The CDR3 sequence: CASSFSSGGSYEQYF. The CDR3 nucleotides are TGTGCCAGCAGTTTCTCTAGCGGGGGGTCCTACGAGCAGTACTTC. V gene TRBV28 combines with J gene TRBJ2-7, with 11 bases matching TRBD2. Germline loops: CDR1 MDHEN, CDR2 SYDVKM. The length of the CDR3 is 15 residues. With 3 bases clipped from V and 1 base from J, the junction kept 2 bases outside the gene matches.

In its sample, this clone was seen once. Other DNA variants within this sample encode the same CDR3. The chain links TRBV9 to TRBJ2-3; no definite D call. V gave up 0 bases and J gave up 0 bases, with 8 bases separating them. CDR3 length: 15 residues. Germline lookup yields CDR1 SGDLS and CDR2 YYNGEE. The CDR3 sequence: CASSVGSASTDTQYF. As DNA, the CDR3 is TGTGCCAGCAGCGTAGGTAGTGCTAGCACAGATACGCAGTATTTT.

The chain employs TRBV4-3 and TRBJ1-2; tentatively, D is TRBD1 (6 bases). The CDR3 runs 14 residues. V was cut by 0 bases and J by 8 bases, with 13 bases left in between. CDR1 and CDR2 from the germline V gene are LGHNA and YSLEER. CDR3: CASSQDYRVNGYTF. The CDR3 DNA reads TGCGCCAGCAGCCAAGATTACAGGGTAAACGGCTACACCTTC.

Concerning this clone itself: The same CDR3 can be traced to other DNA sequences in this sample. The chain uses TRBV30 and TRBJ2-3, with TRBD1 matching over 8 bases. V was pared by 5 bases and J by 6 bases, with 4 bases of the junction left unmatched. This CDR3 has 12 residues. In germline, CDR1 is GTSNPN, CDR2 SVGIG (reference sequence). The CDR3 coding sequence is TGTGCCTGGGGACAGGGCGGCGATACGCAGTATTTT. This gives the protein CAWGQGGDTQYF.

Notes on this clone: Other DNA variants within this sample encode the same CDR3. The chain couples TRBV19 to TRBJ2-1, with D maybe TRBD1 (5 bases). CDR3 length: 13 amino acids. CDR1 is LNHDA, CDR2 SQIVND, per germline (reference sequence). The ends were cut back, 7 bases at V and 1 base at J, with 8 bases in the middle. CDR3 nucleotides: TGTGCCAGTACAGGGTCTTCCTACAATGAGCAGTTCTTC. This translates into CASTGSSYNEQFF. Looking up the rest from reference TRBV19 and TRBJ2-1 gives the full variable domain: DGGITQSPKYLFRKEGQNVTLSCEQNLNHDAMYWYRQDPGQGLRLIYYSQIVNDFQKGDIAEGYSVSREKKESFPLTVTSAQKNPTAFYLCASTGSSYNEQFFGPGTRLTVL.

This chain joins TRBV11-2 and TRBJ2-7; TRBD1 or TRBD2 may be the D gene (7 bases each). Deletions cut 5 bases from V and 3 bases from J, with 14 bases between. The germline gives CDR1 SGHAT, CDR2 FQNNGV. The CDR3 contains 14 residues. In nucleotides, the CDR3 is TGTGCCAGCAGCCCCCAGGGGGGGGACTACGAGCAGTACTTC. It specifies CASSPQGGDYEQYF.

The chain is built from TRBV28 and TRBJ1-1, with TRBD1 identical over 9 bases. The ends lost 3 bases at V and 11 bases at J; junction bases unmatched: 13. The CDR3 runs 15 residues. Germline V gene sequence: CDR1 MDHEN, CDR2 SYDVKM. The CDR3, as DNA: TGTGCCAGCAGTTTGAATACAGGGGGCTGGGGCGGGGCTTTCTTT. As protein: CASSLNTGGWGGAFF.

V and J are TRBV28 and TRBJ1-2; D ambiguous. The CDR3 is made up of 11 amino acids. Germline V gene sequence: CDR1 MDHEN, CDR2 SYDVKM. Trimming cost V 3 bases and J 8 bases, with 7 bases left between them. The CDR3 bases are TGTGCCAGCAGTTTTAACAAGGGCTACACCTTC. Protein product: CASSFNKGYTF.

The chain couples TRBV4-1 to TRBJ2-7; a weak D match, TRBD1 (5 bases). Germline V lookup: CDR1 MGHRA, CDR2 YSYEKL. Trimming cost V 1 base and J 3 bases, with 16 bases left between them. This CDR3 spans 16 amino acids. In DNA, the CDR3 is TGCGCCAGCAGCCAAGCGAATCAGGGTACAGGCTACGAGCAGTACTTC. This gives the protein CASSQANQGTGYEQYF.

The chain joins TRBV27 to TRBJ2-3; 7 bases fit TRBD2. Germline V lookup: CDR1 MNHEY, CDR2 SMNVEV (reference sequence). CDR3 length: 13 residues. V gave up 0 bases and J gave up 12 bases; unmatched junction bases: 6. DNA of the CDR3: TGTGCCAGCAGTTTATCGAGTCTAGCGGATCAGTATTTT. It encodes CASSLSSLADQYF.

V gene TRBV29-1 combines with J gene TRBJ2-3; D is ambiguous. There are 13 residues in the CDR3. Germline V gene sequence: CDR1 SQVTM, CDR2 ANQGSEA. Deletions cut 6 bases from V and 4 bases from J, with 14 bases between. The CDR3 region is CSVDTPLSDTQYF. The DNA of the CDR3 is TGCAGCGTCGACACACCTTTATCAGATACGCAGTATTTT.

J is TRBJ2-2 and V is TRBV30, with TRBD2 identical over 12 bases. V gave up 4 bases and J gave up 7 bases; unmatched junction bases: 4. Looked up from germline, CDR1 is GTSNPN and CDR2 is SVGIG (reference sequence). This CDR3 has 14 residues. CDR3 sequence (DNA): TGTGCCTGGATACTAGCGGGAGGATACGGGGAGCTGTTTTTT. This codes for CAWILAGGYGELFF.

The V call is TRBV10-1, the J call TRBJ2-7; D remains unclear. The V and J ends lost 3 bases and 6 bases respectively, with 12 bases between them. The germline V gene has CDR1 WNHNN and CDR2 SYGVQD (reference sequence). The CDR3 runs to 13 residues. The CDR3 loop reads CASSDPSGPEQYF. The CDR3 DNA reads as TGCGCCAGCAGTGACCCCTCCGGGCCCGAGCAGTACTTC.

CDR3 coding DNA: TGCGCCAGCAGCTTGGGTACGACAGAAGAGACCCAGTACTTC. Amino acid sequence: CASSLGTTEETQYF. This chain connects TRBV5-1 to TRBJ2-5, with D possibly TRBD1 on 5 matching bases. CDR1 and CDR2 (germline): SGHRS, YFSETQ. This CDR3 has 14 residues. Trimming removed 0 bases at V and 3 bases at J, with 9 bases between.

This sequence joins TRBV6-5 and TRBJ2-1; TRBD1 aligns across 8 bases. Germline V gene sequence: CDR1 MNHEY, CDR2 SVGAGI. With 4 bases clipped from V and 7 bases from J, the junction kept 9 bases outside the gene matches. The CDR3 has 15 residues. As DNA, the CDR3 is TGTGCCAGCAGTTCGACCTTGACAGGGGAAAATGAGCAGTTCTTC. This codes for CASSSTLTGENEQFF.

This chain links TRBV6-1 with TRBJ2-7; perhaps TRBD1 as D (6 bases). The V end was cut by 6 bases, the J end by 3 bases, with 12 bases between. The CDR3 loop spans 13 amino acids. Per the germline V gene, CDR1 is MNHNS and CDR2 is SASEGT. CDR3 amino acids: CASSPTGVYEQYF. The CDR3 region has the DNA TGTGCCAGCAGCCCGACAGGAGTCTACGAGCAGTACTTC.

This clone came up once. Other DNA sequences in this sample translate to the same CDR3. The rearrangement uses TRBV15 and TRBJ1-5, with D unclear. CDR1 is LNHNV and CDR2 is YYDKDF in the germline V gene (reference sequence). The CDR3 is 15 residues long. Trimming stripped 0 bases from V and 1 base from J, with 7 bases between. In DNA form, the CDR3 reads TGTGCCACCAGCAGAGATCGAGGGAGCAATCAGCCCCAGCATTTT. It encodes CATSRDRGSNQPQHF. The complete variable domain, with remaining parts taken from reference TRBV15 and TRBJ1-5, reads DAMVIQNPRYQVTQFGKPVTLSCSQTLNHNVMYWYQQKSSQAPKLLFHYYDKDFNNEADTPDNFQSRRPNTSFCFLDIRSPGLGDTAMYLCATSRDRGSNQPQHFGDGTRLSIL.

This sequence joins TRBV19 and TRBJ1-1, with TRBD1 matching 8 bases. The germline V gene encodes CDR1 LNHDA and CDR2 SQIVND (reference sequence). This CDR3 spans 14 amino acids. Losses at the gene ends were 7 bases for V and 4 bases for J; bases not matched to a gene: 8. The CDR3 spells CASTTDRATTEAFF. The DNA of the CDR3 is TGTGCCAGTACGACGGACAGGGCCACCACTGAAGCTTTCTTT.

The V call is TRBV7-9, the J call TRBJ1-6, with 7 bases aligning to TRBD1. V was pared by 5 bases and J by 9 bases, with 7 bases of the junction left unmatched. This CDR3 contains 14 residues. CDR1 SEHNR and CDR2 FQNEAQ come from the germline V gene (reference sequence). CDR3 loop: CASSPEGAGSPLHF. CDR3 in DNA: TGTGCCAGCAGCCCCGAGGGGGCCGGTTCACCCCTCCACTTT.

V is TRBV2 and J is TRBJ2-7, with D tentatively TRBD1 (5 bases). The germline CDR1 and CDR2 sequences are SNHLY and FYNNEI. Trimming cost V 1 base and J 1 base, with 11 bases left between them. This CDR3 spans 15 amino acids. Written as DNA, the CDR3 is TGTGCCAGCAGTGAAGAACAGGTACTTTCCTACGAGCAGTACTTC. Protein sequence: CASSEEQVLSYEQYF. The whole variable domain, filled in from reference TRBV2 and TRBJ2-7, reads EPEVTQTPSHQVTQMGQEVILRCVPISNHLYFYWYRQILGQKVEFLVSFYNNEISEKSEIFDDQFSVERPDGSNFTLKIRSTKLEDSAMYFCASSEEQVLSYEQYFGPGTRLTVT.

Worth noting for this clone: This sample also contains other DNA sequences that code for the same CDR3. The chain employs TRBV11-2 and TRBJ1-5; a possible D gene is TRBD1 (5 bases). Germline values: CDR1 SGHAT, CDR2 FQNNGV. The CDR3 sequence is 15 residues long. The V end lost 2 bases, the J end lost 0 bases, and 8 bases lay between the germline ends. The CDR3 DNA follows: TGTGCCAGCAGCTTAAGGGGTTATAGCAATCAGCCCCAGCATTTT. Its translation: CASSLRGYSNQPQHF. The whole variable domain, remainder taken from reference TRBV11-2 and TRBJ1-5, is EAGVAQSPRYKIIEKRQSVAFWCNPISGHATLYWYQQILGQGPKLLIQFQNNGVVDDSQLPKDRFSAERLKGVDSTLKIQPAKLEDSAVYLCASSLRGYSNQPQHFGDGTRLSIL.

DNA of the CDR3: TGCGCCAGCAGCTGGGACAGACCGCACTATGGCTACACCTTC. Translation gives CASSWDRPHYGYTF. J is TRBJ1-2 and V is TRBV5-1; 7 bases line up with TRBD1. The CDR3 runs 14 residues. CDR1 is SGHRS and CDR2 is YFSETQ in the germline V gene. The V segment lost 3 bases and the J segment 3 bases; nucleotides outside the gene matches: 5.

CDR3: CASSFRRGGKETQYF. The CDR3 DNA sequence: TGTGCCAGCAGTTTTCGAAGAGGGGGGAAAGAGACCCAGTACTTC. This chain uses TRBV27 with TRBJ2-5, with D perhaps matching TRBD1 or TRBD2 (6 bases each). The CDR3 length is 15 residues. V shed 3 bases and J shed 3 bases, with 14 bases lying between them. Per the germline V gene, CDR1 is MNHEY and CDR2 is SMNVEV (reference sequence).

This clone was observed once. This chain links TRBV4-1 with TRBJ1-2; tentative D call: TRBD1 (5 bases). Germline-derived CDR1 and CDR2 are MGHRA and YSYEKL. The CDR3 loop spans 15 amino acids. Between the trimmed V and J ends, which lost 1 base and 3 bases, there was a span of 12 bases. The CDR3 DNA is TGCGCCAGCAGCCAAGGAGGGGCGCCCGACTATGGCTACACCTTC. The encoded protein is CASSQGGAPDYGYTF.